This T cell receptor beta chain was identified in a study of blood T cell repertoires in COVID-19. At the level of the study: Acute and convalescent COVID-19 samples came from the United States, Italy and Spain.

The germline V gene encodes CDR1 SEHNR and CDR2 FQNEAQ (reference sequence). CDR3 size: 14 residues. The germline V and J ends were trimmed by 5 bases and 2 bases, with 11 bases remaining between them. In the authors' workflow: Cell counts per sample came from amplifying reference gene primers. Some clones are missing from TCRdb's copy, which holds only in-frame ones; the method was immunoSEQ multiplex PCR. V and J calls and clone size are given by that table; D and trimming were obtained from the DNA. The sample has more than 65,000 clones; more than 75% are singletons. The sequenced sample was peripheral blood. The chain combines TRBV7-9 with TRBJ2-3; D possibly corresponds to TRBD2 (6 bases). The clonotype originates from a woman aged 80 or over with acute or convalescent COVID-19. CDR3 DNA sequence: TGTGCCAGCAGCGTCGGCGGGGTCACAGATACGCAGTATTTT. This translates into CASSVGGVTDTQYF.